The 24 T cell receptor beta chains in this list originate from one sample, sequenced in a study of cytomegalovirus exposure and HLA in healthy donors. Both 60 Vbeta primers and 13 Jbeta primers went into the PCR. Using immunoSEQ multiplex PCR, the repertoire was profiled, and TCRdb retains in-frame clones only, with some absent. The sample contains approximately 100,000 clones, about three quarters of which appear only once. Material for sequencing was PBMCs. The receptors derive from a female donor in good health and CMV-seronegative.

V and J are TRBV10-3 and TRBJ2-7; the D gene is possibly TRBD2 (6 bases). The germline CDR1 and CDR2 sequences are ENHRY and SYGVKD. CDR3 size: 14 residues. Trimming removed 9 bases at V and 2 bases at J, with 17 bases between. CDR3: CAISPAGTTYEQYF. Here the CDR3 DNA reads TGTGCCATAAGCCCAGCGGGTACCACCTACGAGCAGTACTTC.

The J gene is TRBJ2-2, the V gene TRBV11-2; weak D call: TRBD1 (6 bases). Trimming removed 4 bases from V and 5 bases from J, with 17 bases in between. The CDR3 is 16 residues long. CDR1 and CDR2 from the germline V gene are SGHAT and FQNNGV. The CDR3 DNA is TGTGCCAGCAGCTCCTACAGGGTTGCCATGACCGGGGAGCTGTTTTTT. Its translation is CASSSYRVAMTGELFF.

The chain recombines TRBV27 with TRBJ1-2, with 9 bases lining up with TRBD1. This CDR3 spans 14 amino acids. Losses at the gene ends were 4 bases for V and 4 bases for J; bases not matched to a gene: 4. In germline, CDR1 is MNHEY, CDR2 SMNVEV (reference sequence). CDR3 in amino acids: CASSWGQGGYGYTF. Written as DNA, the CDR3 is TGTGCCAGCAGTTGGGGACAGGGCGGCTATGGCTACACCTTC.

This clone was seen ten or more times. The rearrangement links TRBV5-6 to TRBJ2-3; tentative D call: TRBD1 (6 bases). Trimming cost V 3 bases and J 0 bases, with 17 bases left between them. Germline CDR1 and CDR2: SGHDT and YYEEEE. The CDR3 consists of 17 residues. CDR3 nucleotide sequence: TGTGCCAGCAGCTCCTTAAACAGGGTGAGGAGCACAGATACGCAGTATTTT. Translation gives CASSSLNRVRSTDTQYF. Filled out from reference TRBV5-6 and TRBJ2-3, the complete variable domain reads DAGVTQSPTHLIKTRGQQVTLRCSPKSGHDTVSWYQQALGQGPQFIFQYYEEEERQRGNFPDRFSGHQFPNYSSELNVNALLLGDSALYLCASSSLNRVRSTDTQYFGPGTRLTVL.

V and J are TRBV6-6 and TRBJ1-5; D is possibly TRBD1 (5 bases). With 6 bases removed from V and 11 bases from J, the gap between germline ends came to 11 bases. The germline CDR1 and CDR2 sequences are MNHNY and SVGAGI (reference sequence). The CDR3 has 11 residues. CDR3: CASSLQGTQHF. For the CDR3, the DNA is TGTGCCAGCAGCCTTCAGGGCACCCAGCATTTT.

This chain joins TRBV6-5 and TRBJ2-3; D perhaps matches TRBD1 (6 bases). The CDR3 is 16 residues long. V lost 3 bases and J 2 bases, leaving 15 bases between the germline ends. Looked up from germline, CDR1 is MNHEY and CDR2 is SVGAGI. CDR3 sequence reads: CASSYSLAGVTDTQYF. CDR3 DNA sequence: TGTGCCAGCAGTTATAGTTTAGCAGGGGTCACAGATACGCAGTATTTT.

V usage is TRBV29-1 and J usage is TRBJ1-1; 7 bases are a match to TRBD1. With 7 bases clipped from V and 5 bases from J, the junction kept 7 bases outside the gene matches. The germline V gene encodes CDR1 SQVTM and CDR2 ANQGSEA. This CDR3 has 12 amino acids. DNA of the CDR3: TGCAGCGCCACAGGGGAGAGGACTGAAGCTTTCTTT. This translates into CSATGERTEAFF.

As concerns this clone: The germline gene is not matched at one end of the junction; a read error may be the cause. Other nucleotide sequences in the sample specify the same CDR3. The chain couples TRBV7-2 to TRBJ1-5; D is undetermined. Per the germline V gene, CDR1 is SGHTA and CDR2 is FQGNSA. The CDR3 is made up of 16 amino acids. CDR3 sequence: CASSLATTVTNQPQHF. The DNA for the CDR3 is TGCGCCAGCAGCTTAGCGACAACCGTCACGAATCAGCCCCAGCATTTT.

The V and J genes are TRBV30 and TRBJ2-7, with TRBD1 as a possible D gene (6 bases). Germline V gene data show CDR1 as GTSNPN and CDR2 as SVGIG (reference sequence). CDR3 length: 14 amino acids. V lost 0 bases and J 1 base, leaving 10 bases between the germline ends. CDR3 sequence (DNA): TGTGCCTGGAGTGTAATCGGACAGTCCTACGAGCAGTACTTC. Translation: CAWSVIGQSYEQYF.

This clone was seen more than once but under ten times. The CDR3 sequence: CASSIGGNSPLHF. The CDR3 DNA reads as TGTGCCAGTAGTATAGGGGGCAATTCACCCCTCCACTTT. The gene calls are TRBV19 and TRBJ1-6; a weak D match, TRBD1 (5 bases). Germline V gene sequence: CDR1 LNHDA, CDR2 SQIVND (reference sequence). This CDR3 contains 13 residues. Between the trimmed V and J ends, which lost 1 base and 7 bases, there was a span of 5 bases.

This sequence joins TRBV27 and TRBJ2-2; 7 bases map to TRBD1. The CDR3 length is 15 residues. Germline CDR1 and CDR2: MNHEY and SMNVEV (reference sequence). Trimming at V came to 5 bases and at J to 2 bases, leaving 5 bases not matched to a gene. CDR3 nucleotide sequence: TGTGCCAGCAGTCCCCGACAGGGAAACACCGGGGAGCTGTTTTTT. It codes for CASSPRQGNTGELFF.

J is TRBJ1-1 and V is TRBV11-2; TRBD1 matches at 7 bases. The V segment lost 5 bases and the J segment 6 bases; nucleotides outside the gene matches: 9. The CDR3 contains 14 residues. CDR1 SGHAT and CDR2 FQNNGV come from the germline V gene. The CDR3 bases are TGTGCCAGCAGCCTACAGGGGCTAAGGTCTGAAGCTTTCTTT. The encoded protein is CASSLQGLRSEAFF. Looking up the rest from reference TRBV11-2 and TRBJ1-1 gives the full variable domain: EAGVAQSPRYKIIEKRQSVAFWCNPISGHATLYWYQQILGQGPKLLIQFQNNGVVDDSQLPKDRFSAERLKGVDSTLKIQPAKLEDSAVYLCASSLQGLRSEAFFGQGTRLTVV.

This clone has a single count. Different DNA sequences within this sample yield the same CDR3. This CDR3 reads CASSLDRGETQYF. The CDR3 DNA sequence: TGTGCCAGCAGCTTAGATCGGGGTGAGACCCAGTACTTC. The chain uses TRBV11-2 and TRBJ2-5; D perhaps matches TRBD2 (5 bases). The V and J ends lost 0 bases and 5 bases respectively, with 7 bases between them. Germline CDR1 reads SGHAT; CDR2 reads FQNNGV. The CDR3 is made up of 13 amino acids. The whole variable domain, remainder taken from reference TRBV11-2 and TRBJ2-5, is EAGVAQSPRYKIIEKRQSVAFWCNPISGHATLYWYQQILGQGPKLLIQFQNNGVVDDSQLPKDRFSAERLKGVDSTLKIQPAKLEDSAVYLCASSLDRGETQYFGPGTRLLVL.

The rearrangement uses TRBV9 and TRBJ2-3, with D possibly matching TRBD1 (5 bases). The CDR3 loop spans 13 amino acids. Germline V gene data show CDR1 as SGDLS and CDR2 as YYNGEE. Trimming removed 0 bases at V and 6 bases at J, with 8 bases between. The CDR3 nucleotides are TGTGCCAGCAGCGTAGCGCCAGGGGATACGCAGTATTTT. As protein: CASSVAPGDTQYF.

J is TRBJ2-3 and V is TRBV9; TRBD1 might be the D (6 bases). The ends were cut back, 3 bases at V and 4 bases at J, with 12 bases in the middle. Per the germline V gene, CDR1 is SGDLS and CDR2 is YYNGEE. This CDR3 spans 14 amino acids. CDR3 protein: CASSGLQGSDTQYF. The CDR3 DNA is TGTGCCAGCAGCGGTTTACAGGGCTCAGATACGCAGTATTTT. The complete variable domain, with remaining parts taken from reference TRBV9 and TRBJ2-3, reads DSGVTQTPKHLITATGQRVTLRCSPRSGDLSVYWYQQSLDQGLQFLIQYYNGEERAKGNILERFSAQQFPDLHSELNLSSLELGDSALYFCASSGLQGSDTQYFGPGTRLTVL.

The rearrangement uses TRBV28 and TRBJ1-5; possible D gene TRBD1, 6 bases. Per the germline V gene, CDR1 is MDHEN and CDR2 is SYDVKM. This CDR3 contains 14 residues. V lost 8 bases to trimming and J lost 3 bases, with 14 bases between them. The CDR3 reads CASRLTGNNQPQHF. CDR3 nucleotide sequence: TGTGCCAGCCGACTTACAGGGAACAATCAGCCCCAGCATTTT.

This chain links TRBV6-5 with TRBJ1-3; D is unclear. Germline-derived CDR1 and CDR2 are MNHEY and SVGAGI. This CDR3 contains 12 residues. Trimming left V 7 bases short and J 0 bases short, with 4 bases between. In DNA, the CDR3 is TGTGCCAGCACCGGCTCTGGAAACACCATATATTTT. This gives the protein CASTGSGNTIYF.

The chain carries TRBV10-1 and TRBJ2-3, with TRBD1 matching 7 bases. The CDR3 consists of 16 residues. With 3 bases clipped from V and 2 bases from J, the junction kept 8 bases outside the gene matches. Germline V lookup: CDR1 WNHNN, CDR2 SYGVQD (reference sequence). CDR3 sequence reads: CASSENRQGLTDTQYF. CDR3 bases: TGCGCCAGCAGTGAAAACCGACAGGGCCTCACAGATACGCAGTATTTT.

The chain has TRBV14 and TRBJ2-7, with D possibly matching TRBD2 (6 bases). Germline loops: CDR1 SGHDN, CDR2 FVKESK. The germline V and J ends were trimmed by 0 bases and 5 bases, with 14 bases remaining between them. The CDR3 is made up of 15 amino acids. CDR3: CASSQENLAIHEQYF. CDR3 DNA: TGTGCCAGCAGCCAAGAGAACCTAGCGATCCACGAGCAGTACTTC.

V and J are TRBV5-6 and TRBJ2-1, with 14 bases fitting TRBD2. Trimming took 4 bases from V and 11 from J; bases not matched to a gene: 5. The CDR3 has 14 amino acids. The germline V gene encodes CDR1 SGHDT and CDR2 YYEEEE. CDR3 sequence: CASSTGLAGGQQFF. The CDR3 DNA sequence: TGTGCCAGCAGCACAGGACTAGCGGGGGGCCAGCAGTTCTTC. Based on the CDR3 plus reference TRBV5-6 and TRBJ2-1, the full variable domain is DAGVTQSPTHLIKTRGQQVTLRCSPKSGHDTVSWYQQALGQGPQFIFQYYEEEERQRGNFPDRFSGHQFPNYSSELNVNALLLGDSALYLCASSTGLAGGQQFFGPGTRLTVL.

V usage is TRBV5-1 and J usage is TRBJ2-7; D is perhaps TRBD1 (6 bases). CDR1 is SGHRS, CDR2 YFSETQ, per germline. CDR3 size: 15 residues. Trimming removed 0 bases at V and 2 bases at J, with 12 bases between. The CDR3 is CASSLDGTRTYEQYF. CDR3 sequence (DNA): TGCGCCAGCAGCTTGGACGGGACACGCACCTACGAGCAGTACTTC.

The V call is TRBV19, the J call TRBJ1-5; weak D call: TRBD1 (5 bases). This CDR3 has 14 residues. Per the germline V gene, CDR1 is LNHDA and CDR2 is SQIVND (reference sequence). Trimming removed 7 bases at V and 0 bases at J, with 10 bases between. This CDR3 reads CASMGHYSNQPQHF. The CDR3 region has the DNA TGTGCCAGTATGGGGCACTATAGCAATCAGCCCCAGCATTTT.

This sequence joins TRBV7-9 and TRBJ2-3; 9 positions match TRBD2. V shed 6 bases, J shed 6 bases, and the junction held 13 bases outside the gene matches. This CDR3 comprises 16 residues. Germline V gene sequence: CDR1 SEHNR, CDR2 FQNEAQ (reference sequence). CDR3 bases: TGTGCCAGCAGATCCTTCGTCGCGGGGGGGCCTGATACGCAGTATTTT. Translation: CASRSFVAGGPDTQYF.

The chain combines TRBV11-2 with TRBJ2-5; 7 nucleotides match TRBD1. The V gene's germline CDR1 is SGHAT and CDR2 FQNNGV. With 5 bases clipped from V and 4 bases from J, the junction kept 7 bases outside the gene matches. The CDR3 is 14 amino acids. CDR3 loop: CASSLRTGLETQYF. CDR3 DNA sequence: TGTGCCAGCAGCCTCAGGACAGGCCTAGAGACCCAGTACTTC.